This is a list of T cell receptor beta chains from one sample in a study of T cell responses to AZD1222 COVID-19 vaccine. Data came from immunoSEQ multiplex PCR; TCRdb stores just in-frame clones and leaves some out. The table lists tens of thousands of clones, roughly 90% of them singletons. The sample in question was peripheral blood, obtained on day 0 of AZD1222 vaccination. These TCRs come from an adult in good health. Each CDR3 is given with its conserved first and last residue. The D gene is left open where the match is weak. Only part of the rows carry a size: once, few, many, or a class if the clone is expanded.

-	TRBV7-2	-	TRBJ1-5	TGTGCCAGCAGCCTTCACGGGGGGGCTAGTCAGCCCCAGCATTTT	CASSLHGGASQPQHF
-	TRBV5-1	TRBD1	TRBJ1-1	TGCGCCAGCAGCTTTCCCCAGGGGGCCGGTGAAGCTTTCTTT	CASSFPQGAGEAFF
-	TRBV19	-	TRBJ1-5	TGTGCCAGTAGATACCAACAGGCTAGCAATCAGCCCCAGCATTTT	CASRYQQASNQPQHF
-	TRBV6-5	-	TRBJ1-1	TGTGCCAGCAGCCCCCAGGGGCACACTGAAGCTTTCTTT	CASSPQGHTEAFF
-	TRBV27	TRBD1	TRBJ1-5	TGTGCCAGCAGTCCACAGACAGGGATAGGGCAGCCCCAGCATTTT	CASSPQTGIGQPQHF
-	TRBV6-5	TRBD2	TRBJ2-1	TGTGCCAGCAGCTCTAGCGGGGGGGCCGAGCAGTTCTTC	CASSSSGGAEQFF
-	TRBV11-1	-	TRBJ1-1	TGTGCCAGCAGCTTAGGGGTCGGAAACACTGAAGCTTTCTTT	CASSLGVGNTEAFF
-	TRBV5-6	TRBD1	TRBJ2-7	TGTGCCAGCAGCCCGTGGGACAGGGGAAGTCCGTACTTC	CASSPWDRGSPYF
-	TRBV5-5	-	TRBJ1-3	TGTGCCAGCAGCTTGGACAGACCTCCTGGAAACACCATATATTTT	CASSLDRPPGNTIYF
-	TRBV14	-	TRBJ1-4	TGTGCCAGCAGCCAAGTAACAGGGAATGAAAAACTGTTTTTT	CASSQVTGNEKLFF
once	TRBV19	-	TRBJ1-2	TGTGCCAGTAGTCCCGACACAAACTATGGCTACACCTTC	CASSPDTNYGYTF
-	TRBV14	-	TRBJ2-7	TGTGCCAGCAGCCAAGGGGCTAGCTCCTACGAGCAGTACTTC	CASSQGASSYEQYF
-	TRBV6-5	-	TRBJ1-1	TGTGCCAGCTCTCCGGGACTAAGGGCCACTGAAGCTTTCTTT	CASSPGLRATEAFF
once	TRBV9	-	TRBJ1-6	TGTGCCAGCAGCGAACAGGCCGTAACGGGTTCACCCCTCCACTTT	CASSEQAVTGSPLHF
-	TRBV7-2	-	TRBJ1-2	TGTGCCAGCAGCCCGGGGCAGGGACCCTATGGCTACACCTTC	CASSPGQGPYGYTF
-	TRBV14	-	TRBJ1-1	TGTGCCAGCAGCCAAGTTATCGGGGGAGGCACTGAAGCTTTCTTT	CASSQVIGGGTEAFF